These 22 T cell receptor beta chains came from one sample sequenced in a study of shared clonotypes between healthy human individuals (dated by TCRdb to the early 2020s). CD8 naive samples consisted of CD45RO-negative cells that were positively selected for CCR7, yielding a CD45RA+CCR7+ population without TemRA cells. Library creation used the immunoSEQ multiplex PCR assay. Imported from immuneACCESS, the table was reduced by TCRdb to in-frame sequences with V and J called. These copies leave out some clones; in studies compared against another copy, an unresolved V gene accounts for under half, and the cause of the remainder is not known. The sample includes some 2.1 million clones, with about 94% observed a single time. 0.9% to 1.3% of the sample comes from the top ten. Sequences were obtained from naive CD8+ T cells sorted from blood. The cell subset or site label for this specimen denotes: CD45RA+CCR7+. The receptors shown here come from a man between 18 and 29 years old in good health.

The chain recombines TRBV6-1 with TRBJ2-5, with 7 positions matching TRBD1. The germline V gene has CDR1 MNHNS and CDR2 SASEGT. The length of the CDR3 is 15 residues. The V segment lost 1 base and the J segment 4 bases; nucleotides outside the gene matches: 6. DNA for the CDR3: TGTGCCAGCAGTGAAGAGGGGGCTGTAAGAGAGACCCAGTACTTC. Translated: CASSEEGAVRETQYF.

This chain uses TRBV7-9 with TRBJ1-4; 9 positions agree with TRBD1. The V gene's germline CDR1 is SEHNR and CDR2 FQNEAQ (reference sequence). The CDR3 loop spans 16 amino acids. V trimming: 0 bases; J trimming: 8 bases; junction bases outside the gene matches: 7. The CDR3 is CASSLAAGTGIEKLFF. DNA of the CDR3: TGTGCCAGCAGCTTAGCGGCGGGGACAGGGATCGAAAAACTGTTTTTT.

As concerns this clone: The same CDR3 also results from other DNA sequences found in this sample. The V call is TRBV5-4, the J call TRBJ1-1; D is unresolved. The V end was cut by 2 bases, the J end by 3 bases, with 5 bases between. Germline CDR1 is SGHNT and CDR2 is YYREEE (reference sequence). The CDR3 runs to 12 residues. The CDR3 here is CASSFQDTEAFF. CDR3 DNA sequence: TGTGCCAGCAGCTTTCAGGACACTGAAGCTTTCTTT.

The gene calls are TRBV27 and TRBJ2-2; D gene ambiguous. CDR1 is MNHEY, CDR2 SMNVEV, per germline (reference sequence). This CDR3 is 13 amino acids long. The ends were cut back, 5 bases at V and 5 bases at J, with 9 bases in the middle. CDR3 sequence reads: CASSPMTTGELFF. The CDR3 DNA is TGTGCCAGCAGTCCTATGACGACCGGGGAGCTGTTTTTT.

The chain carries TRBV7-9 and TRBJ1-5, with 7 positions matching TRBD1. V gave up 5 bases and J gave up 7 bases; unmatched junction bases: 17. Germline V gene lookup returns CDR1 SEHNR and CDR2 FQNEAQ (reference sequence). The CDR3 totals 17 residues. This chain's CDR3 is CASSRTTGQYQDQPQHF. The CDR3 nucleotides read TGTGCCAGCAGCCGGACGACAGGGCAATATCAGGACCAGCCCCAGCATTTT. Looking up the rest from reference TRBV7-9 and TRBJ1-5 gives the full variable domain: DTGVSQNPRHKITKRGQNVTFRCDPISEHNRLYWYRQTLGQGPEFLTYFQNEAQLEKSRLLSDRFSAERPKGSFSTLEIQRTEQGDSAMYLCASSRTTGQYQDQPQHFGDGTRLSIL.

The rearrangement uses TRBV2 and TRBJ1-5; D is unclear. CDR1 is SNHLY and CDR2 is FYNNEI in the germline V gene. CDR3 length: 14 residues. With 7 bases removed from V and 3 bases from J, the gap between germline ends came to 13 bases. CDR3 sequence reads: CASTMDGLNQPQHF. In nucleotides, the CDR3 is TGTGCCAGCACCATGGACGGCCTCAATCAGCCCCAGCATTTT.

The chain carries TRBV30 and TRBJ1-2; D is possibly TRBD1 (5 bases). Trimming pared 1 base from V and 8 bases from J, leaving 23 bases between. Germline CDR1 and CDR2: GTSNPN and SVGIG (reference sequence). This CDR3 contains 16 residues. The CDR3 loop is CAWSGEWQGPPGGYTF. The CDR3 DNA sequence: TGTGCCTGGAGTGGAGAGTGGCAGGGTCCCCCCGGGGGCTACACCTTC.

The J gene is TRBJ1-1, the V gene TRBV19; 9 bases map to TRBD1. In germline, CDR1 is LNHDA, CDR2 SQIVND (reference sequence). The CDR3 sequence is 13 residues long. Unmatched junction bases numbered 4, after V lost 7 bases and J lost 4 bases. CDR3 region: CASTGQGITEAFF. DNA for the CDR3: TGTGCCAGTACCGGACAGGGGATCACTGAAGCTTTCTTT.

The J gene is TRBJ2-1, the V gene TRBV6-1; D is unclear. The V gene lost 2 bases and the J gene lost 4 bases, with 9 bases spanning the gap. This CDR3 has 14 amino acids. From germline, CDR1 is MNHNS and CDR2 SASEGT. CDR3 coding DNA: TGTGCCAGCAGTGAACATAGGGATTACAATGAGCAGTTCTTC. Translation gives CASSEHRDYNEQFF.

The CDR3 loop is CASSIGASGNSYEQYF. CDR3 sequence (DNA): TGTGCCAGTAGTATAGGAGCTAGCGGGAACTCCTACGAGCAGTACTTC. This sequence joins TRBV19 and TRBJ2-7; 9 nucleotides agree with TRBD2. V lost 1 base and J lost 0; bases outside the gene matches: 4. CDR1 and CDR2 from the germline V gene are LNHDA and SQIVND (reference sequence). CDR3 length: 16 residues.

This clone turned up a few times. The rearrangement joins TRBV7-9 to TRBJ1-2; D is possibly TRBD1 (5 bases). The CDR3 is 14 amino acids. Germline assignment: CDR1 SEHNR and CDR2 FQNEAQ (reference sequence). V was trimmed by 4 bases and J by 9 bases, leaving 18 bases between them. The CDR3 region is CASSSQGLATSYTF. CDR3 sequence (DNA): TGTGCCAGCAGCTCCCAGGGACTCGCCACAAGCTACACCTTC.

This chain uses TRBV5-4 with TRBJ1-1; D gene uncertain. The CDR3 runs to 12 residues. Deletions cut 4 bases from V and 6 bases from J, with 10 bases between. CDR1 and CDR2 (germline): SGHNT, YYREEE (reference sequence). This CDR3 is CASSHEVAEAFF. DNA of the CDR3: TGTGCCAGCAGCCACGAGGTGGCTGAAGCTTTCTTT.

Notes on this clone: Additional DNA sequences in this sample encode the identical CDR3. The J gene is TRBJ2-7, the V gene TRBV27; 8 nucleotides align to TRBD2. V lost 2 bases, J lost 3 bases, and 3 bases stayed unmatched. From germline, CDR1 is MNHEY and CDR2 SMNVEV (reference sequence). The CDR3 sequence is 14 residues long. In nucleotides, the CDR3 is TGTGCCAGCAGTTTAAGTGCGGGAGGCTACGAGCAGTACTTC. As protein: CASSLSAGGYEQYF.

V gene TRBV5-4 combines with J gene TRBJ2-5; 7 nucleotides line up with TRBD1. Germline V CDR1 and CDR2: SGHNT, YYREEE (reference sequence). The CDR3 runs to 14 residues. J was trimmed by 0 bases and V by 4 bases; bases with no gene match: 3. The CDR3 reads CASSDDRDQETQYF. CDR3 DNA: TGTGCCAGCAGCGATGACAGGGACCAAGAGACCCAGTACTTC. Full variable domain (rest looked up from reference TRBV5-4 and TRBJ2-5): ETGVTQSPTHLIKTRGQQVTLRCSSQSGHNTVSWYQQALGQGPQFIFQYYREEENGRGNFPPRFSGLQFPNYSSELNVNALELDDSALYLCASSDDRDQETQYFGPGTRLLVL.

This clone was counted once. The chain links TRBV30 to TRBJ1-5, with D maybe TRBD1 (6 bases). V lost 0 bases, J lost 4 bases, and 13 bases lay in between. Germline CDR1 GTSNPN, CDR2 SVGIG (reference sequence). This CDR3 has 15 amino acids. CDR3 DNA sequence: TGTGCCTGGAGTGTACAGGGTGCTCCAAATCAGCCCCAGCATTTT. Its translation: CAWSVQGAPNQPQHF. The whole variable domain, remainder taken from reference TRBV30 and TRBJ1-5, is SQTIHQWPATLVQPVGSPLSLECTVEGTSNPNLYWYRQAAGRGLQLLFYSVGIGQISSEVPQNLSASRPQDRQFILSSKKLLLSDSGFYLCAWSVQGAPNQPQHFGDGTRLSIL.

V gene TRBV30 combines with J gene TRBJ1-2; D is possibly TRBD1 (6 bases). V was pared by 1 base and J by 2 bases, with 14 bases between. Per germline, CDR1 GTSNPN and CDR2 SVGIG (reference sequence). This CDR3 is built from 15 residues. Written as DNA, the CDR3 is TGTGCCTGGAGTGCAGCCGGGACAAACAACTATGGCTACACCTTC. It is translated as CAWSAAGTNNYGYTF.

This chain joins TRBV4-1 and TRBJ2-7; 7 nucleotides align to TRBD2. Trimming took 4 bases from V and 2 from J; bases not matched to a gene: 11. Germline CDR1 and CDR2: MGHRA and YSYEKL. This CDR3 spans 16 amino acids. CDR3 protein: CASSPLASGDPYEQYF. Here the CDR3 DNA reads TGCGCCAGCAGCCCCCTGGCTAGCGGTGACCCCTACGAGCAGTACTTC.

The CDR3 here is CASSREQGIVGELFF. The CDR3 DNA sequence: TGTGCCAGCAGTCGGGAACAGGGTATCGTCGGGGAGCTGTTTTTT. The chain couples TRBV28 to TRBJ2-2; a weak D match, TRBD1 (6 bases). V lost 5 bases to trimming and J lost 7 bases, with 17 bases between them. CDR3 size: 15 residues. Germline loops: CDR1 MDHEN, CDR2 SYDVKM.

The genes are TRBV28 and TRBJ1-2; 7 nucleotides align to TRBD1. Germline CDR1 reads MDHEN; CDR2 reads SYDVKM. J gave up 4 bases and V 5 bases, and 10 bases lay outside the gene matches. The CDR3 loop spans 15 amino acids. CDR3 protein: CASSQGTVYIYGYTF. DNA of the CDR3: TGTGCCAGCAGTCAAGGGACAGTCTACATCTATGGCTACACCTTC.

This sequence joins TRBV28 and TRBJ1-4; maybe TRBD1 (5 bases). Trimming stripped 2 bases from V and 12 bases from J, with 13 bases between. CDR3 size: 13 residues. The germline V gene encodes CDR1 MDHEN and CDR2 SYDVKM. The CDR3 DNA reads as TGTGCCAGCAGTTTAGAGGGGCCGGGGGAACTGTTTTTT. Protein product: CASSLEGPGELFF.

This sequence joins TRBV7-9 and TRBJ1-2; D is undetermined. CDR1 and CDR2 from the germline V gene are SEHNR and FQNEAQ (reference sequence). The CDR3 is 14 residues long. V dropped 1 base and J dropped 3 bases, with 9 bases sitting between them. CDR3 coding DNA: TGTGCCAGCAGCTTAGGAGCCACCCACTATGGCTACACCTTC. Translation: CASSLGATHYGYTF. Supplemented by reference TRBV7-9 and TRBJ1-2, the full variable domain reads DTGVSQNPRHKITKRGQNVTFRCDPISEHNRLYWYRQTLGQGPEFLTYFQNEAQLEKSRLLSDRFSAERPKGSFSTLEIQRTEQGDSAMYLCASSLGATHYGYTFGSGTRLTVV.

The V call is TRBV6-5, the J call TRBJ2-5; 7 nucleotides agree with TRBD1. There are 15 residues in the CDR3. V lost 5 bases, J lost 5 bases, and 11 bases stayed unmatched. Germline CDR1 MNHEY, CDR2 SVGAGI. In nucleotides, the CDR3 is TGTGCCAGCAGTGTGTGGGCAGGGGGTCAGGAGACCCAGTACTTC. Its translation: CASSVWAGGQETQYF.